This is a list of T cell receptor beta chains from one sample in a study of radiotherapy plus CTLA-4 blockade in lung cancer. Clones were sequenced by immunoSEQ multiplex PCR, and TCRdb holds only the in-frame ones, with some missing. The sample contains some 110,000 clones, 81% of which appear only once. The material was peripheral blood, obtained from a patient treated with radiotherapy plus ipilimumab. The receptors here all came from a human donor with non-small cell lung cancer that progressed on radiotherapy plus ipilimumab. Some clones in this sample may be carry-over from other donors' samples. Each CDR3 is given with its conserved first and last residue. The order of the fields is clone size, J gene, V gene, D gene, CDR3 DNA, CDR3 protein. A D gene is named only where the DNA matches it firmly. Clone sizes are given selectively: once, few, many, or a class where the clone is expanded.

>.|TRBJ2-3|TRBV7-3|.
TGTGCCAGCAGTCAGGGGTCCACAGATACGCAGTATTTT
CASSQGSTDTQYF
>.|TRBJ2-3|TRBV5-4|.
TGTGCCAGCAGCTTGGCTCTAGATACGCAGTATTTT
CASSLALDTQYF
>.|TRBJ2-3|TRBV2|.
TGTGCCAGCACGGGATCGGGGGGCCCGGTAGATACGCAGTATTTT
CASTGSGGPVDTQYF
>.|TRBJ2-7|TRBV21-1|.
TGTGCCAGCAGCAACTGCGGGGGGGGTGACAGGGAAAGTTCCTACGAGCAGTACTTC
CASSNCGGGDRESSYEQYF
>.|TRBJ1-5|TRBV11-2|.
TGTGCCAGCAGCCGCTATAGCAATCAGCCCCAGCATTTT
CASSRYSNQPQHF
>.|TRBJ1-2|TRBV14|.
TGTGCCAGCAGCCAAGACCGCTACTATGGCTACACCTTC
CASSQDRYYGYTF
>.|TRBJ2-2|TRBV5-6|.
TGTGCCAGCAGCTTGGGGTCCCCCGGCACCGGGGAGCTGTTTTTT
CASSLGSPGTGELFF
>.|TRBJ1-1|TRBV19|.
TGTGCCAGTAGTCCGAACACTGAAGCTTTCTTT
CASSPNTEAFF
>.|TRBJ2-5|TRBV7-3|.
TGTGCCAGCAGCTTACTTCCTAGCCAGCAAGAGACCCAGTACTTC
CASSLLPSQQETQYF
>.|TRBJ1-1|TRBV7-9|TRBD1
TGTGCCAGCAGCTCCGGGACAGGGGGTCTAGAAGCTTTCTTT
CASSSGTGGLEAFF
>.|TRBJ2-1|TRBV5-1|TRBD2
TGCGCCAGCAGCCCCGGGACTAGCGGGGGATACAATGAGCAGTTCTTC
CASSPGTSGGYNEQFF
>once|TRBJ1-1|TRBV10-2|TRBD1
TGCGCCAGCAAAACACAGGGGGGAGGTACTGAAGCTTTCTTT
CASKTQGGGTEAFF
>.|TRBJ1-1|TRBV2|.
TGTGCCAGCAGTGAATATGGGGGATTGAACACTGAAGCTTTCTTT
CASSEYGGLNTEAFF
>.|TRBJ2-5|TRBV7-2|TRBD2
TGTGCCAGCAGTCGTAGCGGGGGAGCACAAGAGACCCAGTACTTC
CASSRSGGAQETQYF
>.|TRBJ2-2|TRBV5-1|.
TGCGCCAGCAGCTCAGATAGTGCACAGGTGACCGGGGAGCTGTTTTTT
CASSSDSAQVTGELFF
>once|TRBJ2-3|TRBV4-1|TRBD2
TGCGCCAGCAGCCGCCCGCGGGGGGGCTTGACAGATACGCAGTATTTT
CASSRPRGGLTDTQYF
>.|TRBJ2-1|TRBV5-1|.
TGCGCCAGCAGCTTGGGCGGGGACTCCTACAATGAGCAGTTCTTC
CASSLGGDSYNEQFF
>.|TRBJ1-2|TRBV5-1|.
TGCGCCAGCAGACGAGGAACAGGGCGTGATGGCTACACCTTC
CASRRGTGRDGYTF
>.|TRBJ1-2|TRBV13|.
TGTGCCAGCAGCCGCTTTTTCCAAATGGGGGCGTACTATGGCTACACCTTC
CASSRFFQMGAYYGYTF
>.|TRBJ1-1|TRBV5-5|.
TGTGCCAGCAGCCCCTGGGGCAGGGCGGACACTGAAGCTTTCTTT
CASSPWGRADTEAFF
>.|TRBJ1-1|TRBV29-1|.
TGCAGCGTTGAGAGCCAGGGAGGCACTGAAGCTTTCTTT
CSVESQGGTEAFF
>.|TRBJ2-7|TRBV5-1|TRBD2
TGCGCCAGCAGCTCAGGACTAGCGGGGGGCGAGCAGTACTTC
CASSSGLAGGEQYF
>.|TRBJ1-3|TRBV18|.
TGTGCCAGCTCAGCGTCCTCTGGAAACACCATATATTTT
CASSASSGNTIYF
>.|TRBJ1-4|TRBV6-1|.
TGTGCCAGCAGTGAAGCGCTGAGTAGTAATGAAAAACTGTTTTTT
CASSEALSSNEKLFF
>.|TRBJ2-5|TRBV5-3|TRBD2
TGTGCCAGAAGCTGGGGACTAGCGGTGCTCCAAGAGACCCAGTACTTC
CARSWGLAVLQETQYF
>.|TRBJ1-3|TRBV7-8|.
TGTGCCAGCACGGTGTCCCCCCTCTCTGGAAACACCATATATTTT
CASTVSPLSGNTIYF
>once|TRBJ2-6|TRBV7-3|.
TGTGCCAGCAGCTTATATGTCTCTGGGGCCAACGTCCTGACTTTC
CASSLYVSGANVLTF